Reported below is one T cell receptor beta chain. The sample comes from a study of cytomegalovirus exposure and HLA in healthy donors. The CDR3 extends over 14 amino acids. V trimming: 1 base; J trimming: 8 bases; junction bases outside the gene matches: 5. Germline loops: CDR1 SGDLS, CDR2 YYNGEE. The primer mix had 60 Vbeta and 13 Jbeta primers. Profiling relied on immunoSEQ multiplex PCR, and the TCRdb table lists in-frame clones only, not all of them. The sample comprises approximately 190,000 clones, under 70% of which are singletons, and around 2.6% rests with the top ten. The sequenced material came from PBMCs. This TCR was recovered from a man aged 35 to 55 in good health and CMV-seropositive. The chain carries TRBV9 and TRBJ2-1, with TRBD2 identical over 8 bases. The CDR3: CASSVSGGGYEQFF. As DNA, the CDR3 is TGTGCCAGCAGCGTAAGCGGGGGAGGGTATGAGCAGTTCTTC.